These T cell receptor beta chains were read from a single sample in a study of T cell responses to AZD1222 COVID-19 vaccine. The repertoire was sequenced with immunoSEQ multiplex PCR; TCRdb's copy has only in-frame clones and lacks some. This repertoire shows some 140,000 clones, 93% found once; its top ten account for roughly 1%. The sequences come from peripheral blood, collected on day 0 of AZD1222 vaccination. These receptors were collected from an adult in good health. Both conserved end residues are part of each CDR3.

J gene | V gene | CDR3 protein
TRBJ1-2 | TRBV30 | CAWNPHGADGYTF
TRBJ2-3 | TRBV10-1 | CASSEEMGRTDTQYF
TRBJ1-1 | TRBV6-5 | CASRETGRKAFF
TRBJ1-5 | TRBV21-1 | CASSSGGNQPQHF
TRBJ1-2 | TRBV7-3 | CASSLLGGVGGYTF
TRBJ1-2 | TRBV18 | CASSPRTDYGYTF
TRBJ1-6 | TRBV3-1/TRBV3-2 | CASSHRWDSPLHF
TRBJ1-2 | TRBV7-9 | CASSVGGGLGNYGYTF
TRBJ1-1 | TRBV27 | CASSLFANTEAFF
TRBJ1-2 | TRBV11-2 | CASSPGTGAYGYTF
TRBJ1-1 | TRBV2 | CASTRGRMNTEAFF
TRBJ2-3 | TRBV5-5 | CASSLGWSFTDTQYF
TRBJ2-7 | TRBV6-1 | CASSESADYFTYEQYF
TRBJ2-7 | TRBV7-9 | CASSLIRDSLHEQYF
TRBJ2-2 | TRBV18 | CASSPEARMNTGELFF
TRBJ1-3 | TRBV2 | CASSEDRGFSGNTIYF
TRBJ1-5 | TRBV5-1 | CASSPGGYSNQPQHF
TRBJ2-2 | TRBV19 | CASSTWGGGTGELFF
TRBJ1-2 | TRBV4-1 | CASSQDPATGAPYGYTF
TRBJ1-2 | TRBV7-2 | CASSIDRLYGYTF
TRBJ2-1 | TRBV18 | CASSQDNEQFF
TRBJ1-3 | TRBV7-8 | CASSLSDGGYSGNTIYF
TRBJ1-1 | TRBV7-9 | CASSLGSGPEAFF
TRBJ1-3 | TRBV9 | CASKDSGNTIYF
TRBJ2-7 | TRBV10-3 | CAISAGIHEQYF
TRBJ2-7 | TRBV21-1 | CASSGQGQPYEQYF
TRBJ2-7 | TRBV5-8 | CASSSLGQGIYEQYF
TRBJ1-6 | TRBV13 | CASSPSTGSLHF
TRBJ2-3 | TRBV4-1 | CASSQESRGLVTQYF
TRBJ1-3 | TRBV5-6 | CASSWGRGSGNTIYF
TRBJ1-5 | TRBV11-2 | CASSLTDSNQPQHF
TRBJ1-1 | TRBV13 | CASSSDRGWNTEAFF
TRBJ2-7 | TRBV9 | CASSPSIKDPYEQYF
TRBJ1-2 | TRBV7-9 | CASSAWTGTYGYTF
TRBJ1-3 | TRBV27 | CASSPTGPGINTIYF
TRBJ2-1 | TRBV7-6 | CASSFREQGIYNEQFF
TRBJ2-5 | TRBV2 | CASSPMTGAAPTQYF
TRBJ1-1 | TRBV6-4 | CASSSAGGAVGPNTEAFF
TRBJ1-1 | TRBV27 | CASSLGLGTEAFF
TRBJ2-3 | TRBV3-1/TRBV3-2 | CASSQGGRVPDTQYF
TRBJ1-1 | TRBV29-1 | CSVDRRVGNTEAFF
TRBJ1-1 | TRBV25-1 | CASRHVENTEAFF
TRBJ2-1 | TRBV27 | CASSLKWGVGLNEQFF
TRBJ1-2 | TRBV7-9 | CASRQQGYGYTF
TRBJ2-4 | TRBV4-2 | CASSQDRAGVRVKNIQYF
TRBJ1-6 | TRBV6-5 | CASRGTGVEPLHF
TRBJ1-2 | TRBV6-5 | CASSYSNRGSRGYTF
TRBJ1-1 | TRBV29-1 | CSVEDGNMNTEAFF
TRBJ2-2 | TRBV5-1 | CASSLDPGGGELFF
TRBJ1-4 | TRBV12-5 | CASGLVLPRDRVPWDNEKLFF
TRBJ1-1 | TRBV5-1 | CASSLGSGRSEAFF
TRBJ1-3 | TRBV6-5 | CASSLDRETGNTIYF
TRBJ2-3 | TRBV11-2 | CASSLPSGVSTDTQYF